The following is a T cell receptor beta chain sequence with its context. Its target is not known. V dropped 7 bases and J dropped 2 bases, with 14 bases sitting between them. CDR3 size: 15 residues. Germline V gives CDR1 SNHLY, CDR2 FYNNEI. Sequencing used immunoSEQ multiplex PCR; TCRdb keeps in-frame clones, though not all of them. The sample consists of about 1.1 million clones, around 78% of them appearing once. The data were obtained in a study of shared clonotypes between healthy human individuals. As for the study in general: Three plates were used per donor for CD4 naive, three for CD4 memory, two for CD8 naive and one for CD8 memory. Study-level results: Unshared clonotypes carried lower generation probabilities than those common to all four donors.

CD45RA+ naive and CD45RA-negative memory subsets were separated from CD4+ cells. This chain links TRBV2 with TRBJ2-2, with D possibly being TRBD2 (5 bases). The clonotype originates from a man younger than 35 in good health. Some clones in this sample may be carry-over from other donors' samples. Sequencing input: memory CD4+ T cells from PBMCs. Subset described: CD45RA-negative fraction. CDR3: CASIGRAANTGELFF. The CDR3, as DNA: TGTGCCAGCATAGGACGAGCGGCTAACACCGGGGAGCTGTTTTTT.